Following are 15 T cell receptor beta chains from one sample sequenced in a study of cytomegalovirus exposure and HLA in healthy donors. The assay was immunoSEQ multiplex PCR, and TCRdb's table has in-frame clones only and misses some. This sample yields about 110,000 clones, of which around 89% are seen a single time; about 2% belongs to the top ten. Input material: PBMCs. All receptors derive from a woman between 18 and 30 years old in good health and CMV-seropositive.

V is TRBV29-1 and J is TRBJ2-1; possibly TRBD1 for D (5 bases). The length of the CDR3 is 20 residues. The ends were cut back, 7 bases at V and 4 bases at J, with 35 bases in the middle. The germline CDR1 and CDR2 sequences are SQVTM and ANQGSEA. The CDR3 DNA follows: TGCAGCGCCAGACCGTCCACCTTAGGGGCTCAACTCAACCAGTACAATGAGCAGTTCTTC. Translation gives CSARPSTLGAQLNQYNEQFF.

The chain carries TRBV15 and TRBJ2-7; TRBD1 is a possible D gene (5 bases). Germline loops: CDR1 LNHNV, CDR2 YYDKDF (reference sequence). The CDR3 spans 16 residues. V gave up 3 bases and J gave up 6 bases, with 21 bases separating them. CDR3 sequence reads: CATSRSFGHLLGEQYV. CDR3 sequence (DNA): TGTGCCACCAGCAGGTCCTTCGGACACCTCCTTGGCGAGCAGTACGTC.

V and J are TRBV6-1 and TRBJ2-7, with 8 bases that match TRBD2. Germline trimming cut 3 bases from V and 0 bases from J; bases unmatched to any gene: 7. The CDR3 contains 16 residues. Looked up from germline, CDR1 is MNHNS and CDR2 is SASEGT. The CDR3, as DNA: TGTGCCAGCAGTGAGGGGCGGGGGGCCCTCTCCTACGAGCAGTACTTC. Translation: CASSEGRGALSYEQYF.

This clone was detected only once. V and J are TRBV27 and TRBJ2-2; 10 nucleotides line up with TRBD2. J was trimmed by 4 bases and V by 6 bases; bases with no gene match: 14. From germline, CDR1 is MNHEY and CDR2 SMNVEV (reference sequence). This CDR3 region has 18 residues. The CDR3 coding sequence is TGTGCCAGCAGCCTCTCCCCAGCGGGGGGGCCTGGCACCGGGGAGCTGTTTTTT. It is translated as CASSLSPAGGPGTGELFF.

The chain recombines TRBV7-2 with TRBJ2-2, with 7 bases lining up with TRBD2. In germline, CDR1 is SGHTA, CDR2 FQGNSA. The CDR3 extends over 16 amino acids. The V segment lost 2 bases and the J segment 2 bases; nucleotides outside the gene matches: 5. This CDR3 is CASSLFPGGNTGELFF. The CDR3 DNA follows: TGTGCCAGCAGCTTATTTCCGGGGGGTAACACCGGGGAGCTGTTTTTT.

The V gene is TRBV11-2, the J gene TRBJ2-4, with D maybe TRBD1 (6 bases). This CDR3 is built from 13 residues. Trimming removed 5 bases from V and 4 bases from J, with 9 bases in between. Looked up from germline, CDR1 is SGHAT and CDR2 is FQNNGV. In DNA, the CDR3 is TGTGCCAGCAGCACCGGACAGAAAAACATTCAGTACTTC. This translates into CASSTGQKNIQYF.

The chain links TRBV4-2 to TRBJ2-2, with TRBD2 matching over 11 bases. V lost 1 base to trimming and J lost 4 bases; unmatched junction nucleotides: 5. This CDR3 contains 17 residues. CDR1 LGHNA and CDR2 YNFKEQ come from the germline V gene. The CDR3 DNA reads TGTGCCAGCAGCCAAGCCCTAGCGGGGGGACTCACCGGGGAGCTGTTTTTT. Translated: CASSQALAGGLTGELFF.

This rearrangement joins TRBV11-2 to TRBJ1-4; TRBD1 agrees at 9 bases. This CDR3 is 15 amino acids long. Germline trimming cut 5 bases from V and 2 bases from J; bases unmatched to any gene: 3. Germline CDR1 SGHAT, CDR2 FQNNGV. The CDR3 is CASSQQGATNEKLFF. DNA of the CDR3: TGTGCCAGCAGCCAACAGGGGGCGACTAATGAAAAACTGTTTTTT.

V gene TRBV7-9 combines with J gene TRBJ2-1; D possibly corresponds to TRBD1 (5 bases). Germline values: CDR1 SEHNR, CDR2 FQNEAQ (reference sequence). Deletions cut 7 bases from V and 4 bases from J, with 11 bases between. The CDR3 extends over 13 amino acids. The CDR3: CASTRSGYNEQFF. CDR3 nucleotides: TGTGCCAGCACTCGCTCAGGGTACAATGAGCAGTTCTTC.

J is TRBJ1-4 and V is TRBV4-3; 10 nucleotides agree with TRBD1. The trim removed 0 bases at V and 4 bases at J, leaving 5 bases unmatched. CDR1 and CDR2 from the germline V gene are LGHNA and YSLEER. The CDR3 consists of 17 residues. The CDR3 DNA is TGCGCCAGCAGCCAAGATAGGGGACAGGGGTTTAATGAAAAACTGTTTTTT. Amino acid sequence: CASSQDRGQGFNEKLFF.

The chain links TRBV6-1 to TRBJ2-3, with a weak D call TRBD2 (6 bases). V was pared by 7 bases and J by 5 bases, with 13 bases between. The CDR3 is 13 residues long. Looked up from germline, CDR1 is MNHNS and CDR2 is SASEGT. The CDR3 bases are TGTGCCAGCAAGGAGGGGTCCCAAGATACGCAGTATTTT. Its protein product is CASKEGSQDTQYF.

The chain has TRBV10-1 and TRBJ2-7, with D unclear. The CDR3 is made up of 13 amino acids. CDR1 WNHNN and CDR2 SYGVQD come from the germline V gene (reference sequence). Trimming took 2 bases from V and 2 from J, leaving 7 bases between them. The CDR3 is CASSENRTYEQYV. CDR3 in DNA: TGCGCCAGCAGTGAGAACAGAACCTACGAGCAGTACGTC.

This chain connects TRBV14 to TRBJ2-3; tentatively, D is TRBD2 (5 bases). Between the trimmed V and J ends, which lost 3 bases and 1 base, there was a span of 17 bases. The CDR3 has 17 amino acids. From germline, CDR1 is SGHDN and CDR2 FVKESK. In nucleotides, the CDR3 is TGTGCCAGCAGCCAGCTCCGGAGGTGGTTTGGCACAGATACGCAGTATTTT. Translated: CASSQLRRWFGTDTQYF.

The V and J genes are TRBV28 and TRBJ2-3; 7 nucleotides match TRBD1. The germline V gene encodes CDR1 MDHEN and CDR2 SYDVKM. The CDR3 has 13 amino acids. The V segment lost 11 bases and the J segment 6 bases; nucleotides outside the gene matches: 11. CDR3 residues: CASFRQGRDTQYF. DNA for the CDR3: TGTGCCTCCTTTCGACAGGGAAGGGATACGCAGTATTTT.

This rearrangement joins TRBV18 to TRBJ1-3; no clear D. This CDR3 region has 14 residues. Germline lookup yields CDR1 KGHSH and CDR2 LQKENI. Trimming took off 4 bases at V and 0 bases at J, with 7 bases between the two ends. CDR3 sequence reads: CASSLESSGNTIYF. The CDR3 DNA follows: TGTGCCAGCTCACTAGAGAGCTCTGGAAACACCATATATTTT.